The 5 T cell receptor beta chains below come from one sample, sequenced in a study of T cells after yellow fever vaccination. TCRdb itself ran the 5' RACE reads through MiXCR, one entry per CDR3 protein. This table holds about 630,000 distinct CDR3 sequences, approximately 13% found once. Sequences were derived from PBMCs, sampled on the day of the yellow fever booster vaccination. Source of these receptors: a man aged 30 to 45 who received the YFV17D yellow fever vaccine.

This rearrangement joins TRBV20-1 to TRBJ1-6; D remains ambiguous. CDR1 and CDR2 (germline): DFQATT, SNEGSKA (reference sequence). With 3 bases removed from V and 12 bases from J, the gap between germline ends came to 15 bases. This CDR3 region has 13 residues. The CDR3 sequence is CSASGPGRVPLHF. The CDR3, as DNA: TGCAGTGCTAGTGGTCCGGGGAGGGTACCCCTCCACTTT.

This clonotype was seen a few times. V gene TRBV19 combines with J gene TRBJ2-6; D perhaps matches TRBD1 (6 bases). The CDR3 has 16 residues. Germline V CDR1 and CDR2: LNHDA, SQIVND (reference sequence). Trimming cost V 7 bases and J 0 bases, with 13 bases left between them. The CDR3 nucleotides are TGTGCCAGTAAGCAGGGGTCGAGCTCTGGGGCCAACGTCCTGACTTTC. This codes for CASKQGSSSGANVLTF.

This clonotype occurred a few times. The CDR3 region is CASSLQPTGNEQFF. The CDR3 nucleotides read TGCGCCAGCAGCTTGCAACCCACCGGGAATGAGCAGTTCTTC. The chain uses TRBV5-1 and TRBJ2-1, with no clear D. Trimming removed 1 base at V and 7 bases at J, with 12 bases between. This CDR3 has 14 amino acids. Per the germline V gene, CDR1 is SGHRS and CDR2 is YFSETQ. The complete variable domain, with remaining parts taken from reference TRBV5-1 and TRBJ2-1, reads KAGVTQTPRYLIKTRGQQVTLSCSPISGHRSVSWYQQTPGQGLQFLFEYFSETQRNKGNFPGRFSGRQFSNSRSEMNVSTLELGDSALYLCASSLQPTGNEQFFGPGTRLTVL.

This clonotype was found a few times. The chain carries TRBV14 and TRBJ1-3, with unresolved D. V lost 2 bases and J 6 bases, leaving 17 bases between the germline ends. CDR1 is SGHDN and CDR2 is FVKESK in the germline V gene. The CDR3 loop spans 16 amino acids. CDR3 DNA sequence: TGTGCCAGCAGCCAATTCGCGACAAGATCGTCAAACACCATATATTTT. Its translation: CASSQFATRSSNTIYF.

The CDR3 sequence: CASSMTSDDNEQFF. The CDR3 region has the DNA TGTGCCAGCAGCATGACTAGCGATGACAATGAGCAGTTCTTC. This sequence joins TRBV7-3 and TRBJ2-1; TRBD2 agrees at 8 bases. Germline trimming cut 5 bases from V and 5 bases from J; bases unmatched to any gene: 5. Germline loops: CDR1 SGHTA, CDR2 FQGTGA. CDR3 size: 14 residues.